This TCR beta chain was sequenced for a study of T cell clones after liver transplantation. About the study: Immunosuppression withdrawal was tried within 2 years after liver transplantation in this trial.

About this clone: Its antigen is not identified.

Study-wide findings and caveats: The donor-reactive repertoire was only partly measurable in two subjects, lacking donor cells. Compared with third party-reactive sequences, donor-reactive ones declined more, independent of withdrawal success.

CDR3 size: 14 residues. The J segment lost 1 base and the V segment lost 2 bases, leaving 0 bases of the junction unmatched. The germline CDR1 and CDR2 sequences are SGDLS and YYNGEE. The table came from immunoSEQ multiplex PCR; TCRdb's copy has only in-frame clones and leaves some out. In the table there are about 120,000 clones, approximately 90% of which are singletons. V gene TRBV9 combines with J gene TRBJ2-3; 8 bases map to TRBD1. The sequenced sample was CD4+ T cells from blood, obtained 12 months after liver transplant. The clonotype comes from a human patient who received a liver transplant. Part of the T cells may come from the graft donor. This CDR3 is CASSVGQGTDTQYF. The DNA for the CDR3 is TGTGCCAGCAGCGTGGGACAGGGCACAGATACGCAGTATTTT.